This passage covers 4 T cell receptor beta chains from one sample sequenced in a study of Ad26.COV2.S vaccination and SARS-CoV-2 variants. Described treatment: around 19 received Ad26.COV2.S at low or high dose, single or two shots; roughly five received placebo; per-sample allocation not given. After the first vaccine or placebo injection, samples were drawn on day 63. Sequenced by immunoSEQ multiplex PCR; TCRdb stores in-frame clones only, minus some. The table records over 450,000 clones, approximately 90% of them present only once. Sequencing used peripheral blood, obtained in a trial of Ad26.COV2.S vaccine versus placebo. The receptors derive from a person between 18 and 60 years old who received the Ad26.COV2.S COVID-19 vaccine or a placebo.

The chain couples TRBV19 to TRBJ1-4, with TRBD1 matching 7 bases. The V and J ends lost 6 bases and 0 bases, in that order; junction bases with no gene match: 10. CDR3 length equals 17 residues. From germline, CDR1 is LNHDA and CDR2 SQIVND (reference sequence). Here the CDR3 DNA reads TGTGCCAGTAGCGAAAAGAGCGGGACAGCAACTAATGAAAAACTGTTTTTT. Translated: CASSEKSGTATNEKLFF.

The CDR3 loop is CASSLGGRGEAFF. CDR3 DNA sequence: TGTGCCAGCAGCTTAGGGGGCAGGGGTGAAGCTTTCTTT. This chain connects TRBV7-6 to TRBJ1-1; a weak D match, TRBD1 (6 bases). This CDR3 spans 13 amino acids. Trimming pared 1 base from V and 7 bases from J, leaving 10 bases between. CDR1 SGHVS and CDR2 FNYEAQ come from the germline V gene.

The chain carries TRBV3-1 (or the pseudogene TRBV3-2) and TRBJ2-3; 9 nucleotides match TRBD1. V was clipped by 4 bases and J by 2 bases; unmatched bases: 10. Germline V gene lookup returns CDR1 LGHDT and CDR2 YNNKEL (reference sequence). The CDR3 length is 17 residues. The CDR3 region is CASSPRGGQGNTDTQYF. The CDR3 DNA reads TGTGCCAGCAGCCCCCGAGGGGGACAGGGCAACACAGATACGCAGTATTTT.

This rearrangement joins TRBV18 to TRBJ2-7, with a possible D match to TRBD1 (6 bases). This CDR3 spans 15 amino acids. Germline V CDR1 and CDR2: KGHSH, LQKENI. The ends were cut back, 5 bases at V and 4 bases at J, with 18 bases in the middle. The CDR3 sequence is CASSAQPGQPYEQYF. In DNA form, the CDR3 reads TGTGCCAGCTCAGCTCAGCCTGGACAGCCTTACGAGCAGTACTTC.